The 14 T cell receptor beta chains reported below all come from one sample, sequenced in a study of early T cells in non-severe SARS-CoV-2 infection. Each CDR3 protein gets one entry after TCRdb re-called the 5' RACE reads with MiXCR. The data show about 77,000 distinct CDR3 sequences, about 5% seen once. Sequencing used whole blood, obtained at baseline. These receptors were collected from an adult who was a healthcare worker with PCR-confirmed SARS-CoV-2 infection or an uninfected control (not recorded which).

A few counts support this clonotype. J is TRBJ2-4 and V is TRBV5-1, with 11 bases fitting TRBD2. Germline-derived CDR1 and CDR2 are SGHRS and YFSETQ. The J segment lost 2 bases and the V segment lost 0 bases, leaving 4 bases of the junction unmatched. There are 17 residues in the CDR3. This CDR3 is CASSLDGLAGSKNIQYF. Here the CDR3 DNA reads TGCGCCAGCAGCTTGGATGGACTAGCGGGCTCCAAAAACATTCAGTACTTC.

This clonotype appeared a few times. This may come from a read error, since a much larger clone is one base off. The genes are TRBV27 and TRBJ1-1, with 9 bases that match TRBD1. From germline, CDR1 is MNHEY and CDR2 SMNVEV (reference sequence). Trimming removed 6 bases from V and 4 bases from J; junction bases left unmatched: 3. The CDR3 is 13 residues long. This chain's CDR3 is CASSQTGGTEAFF. CDR3 DNA sequence: TGTGCCAGCAGCCAGACAGGGGGCACTGAAGCTTTCTTT.

At least ten counts were recorded for this clonotype. The rearrangement links TRBV29-1 to TRBJ1-2, with unresolved D. V gave up 3 bases and J gave up 4 bases, with 15 bases separating them. Germline V gene data show CDR1 as SQVTM and CDR2 as ANQGSEA. The CDR3 totals 14 residues. The chain's CDR3 is CSVESKLEFYGYTF. For the CDR3, the DNA is TGCAGCGTTGAGTCCAAATTAGAATTCTATGGCTACACCTTC.

This clonotype was recorded a few times. V gene TRBV9 combines with J gene TRBJ2-2; D possibly corresponds to TRBD1 (5 bases). The germline gives CDR1 SGDLS, CDR2 YYNGEE. Trimming removed 0 bases from V and 5 bases from J, with 14 bases in between. This CDR3 comprises 16 residues. The DNA of the CDR3 is TGTGCCAGCAGCGTAGCGGGCAGGGTAGGAACCGGGGAGCTGTTTTTT. Amino acid sequence: CASSVAGRVGTGELFF. Filled out from reference TRBV9 and TRBJ2-2, the complete variable domain reads DSGVTQTPKHLITATGQRVTLRCSPRSGDLSVYWYQQSLDQGLQFLIQYYNGEERAKGNILERFSAQQFPDLHSELNLSSLELGDSALYFCASSVAGRVGTGELFFGEGSRLTVL.

This clonotype was seen many times. The rearrangement joins TRBV13 to TRBJ2-3, with TRBD2 identical over 9 bases. Germline V gene lookup returns CDR1 PRHDT and CDR2 FYEKMQ (reference sequence). J was trimmed by 1 base and V by 4 bases; bases with no gene match: 6. The CDR3 sequence is 16 residues long. The CDR3 nucleotides are TGTGCCAGCAGCTCCCCTAGCGGGAAGGGCACAGATACGCAGTATTTT. Its translation: CASSSPSGKGTDTQYF.

This clonotype was seen many times. The CDR3 sequence: CASSIHPGTGVLHQPQHF. The CDR3 DNA reads TGTGCCAGTAGTATACACCCCGGGACAGGGGTGTTACATCAGCCCCAGCATTTT. The chain joins TRBV19 to TRBJ1-5; TRBD1 agrees at 10 bases. The germline CDR1 and CDR2 sequences are LNHDA and SQIVND (reference sequence). This CDR3 comprises 18 residues. V trimming: 2 bases; J trimming: 5 bases; junction bases outside the gene matches: 12.

This clonotype appeared many times. The gene calls are TRBV6-1 and TRBJ2-3, with TRBD2 matching over 9 bases. Germline trimming cut 5 bases from V and 5 bases from J; bases unmatched to any gene: 20. The CDR3 runs 19 residues. Germline V lookup: CDR1 MNHNS, CDR2 SASEGT. DNA of the CDR3: TGTGCCAGCAGTAGAGGCCTAGCGAGTGCGGGAGGGCCGGGAGATACGCAGTATTTT. This encodes CASSRGLASAGGPGDTQYF.

This clonotype was counted ten times or more. The CDR3 region has the DNA TGTGCCAGCACCAATATGACTAATCGGTCACCCCTCCACTTT. Translating gives CASTNMTNRSPLHF. The chain uses TRBV7-9 and TRBJ1-6; D is uncertain. The length of the CDR3 is 14 residues. Germline V gene lookup returns CDR1 SEHNR and CDR2 FQNEAQ (reference sequence). Trimming took off 7 bases at V and 10 bases at J, with 17 bases between the two ends.

The chain joins TRBV19 to TRBJ1-6, with D possibly TRBD1 on 6 matching bases. Germline V lookup: CDR1 LNHDA, CDR2 SQIVND (reference sequence). V was pared by 8 bases and J by 6 bases, with 14 bases between. The CDR3 is 14 residues long. The CDR3 loop is CASSTGYTNSPLHF. The DNA of the CDR3 is TGTGCCAGTTCGACAGGATATACTAATTCACCCCTCCACTTT.

The chain joins TRBV4-2 to TRBJ2-2; 8 nucleotides agree with TRBD1. The CDR3 contains 16 residues. The germline CDR1 and CDR2 sequences are LGHNA and YNFKEQ. V dropped 1 base and J dropped 4; count of bases not matched to a gene: 5. The CDR3 loop reads CASSQGSQGATGELFF. CDR3 nucleotide sequence: TGTGCCAGCAGCCAAGGCAGTCAGGGGGCCACCGGGGAGCTGTTTTTT.

This clonotype has more than one count but fewer than ten. The chain has TRBV4-1 and TRBJ2-7, with D perhaps matching TRBD1 or TRBD2 (5 bases each). V was shortened by 5 bases and J by 4 bases, with 15 bases between the two germline ends. Germline assignment: CDR1 MGHRA and CDR2 YSYEKL. The CDR3 extends over 14 amino acids. CDR3 region: CASSARDDGYEQYF. DNA for the CDR3: TGCGCCAGCAGCGCTCGGGACGACGGATACGAGCAGTACTTC.

This clonotype occurred many times. The chain uses TRBV29-1 and TRBJ2-7; maybe TRBD2 (5 bases). Germline V gene sequence: CDR1 SQVTM, CDR2 ANQGSEA. This CDR3 spans 14 amino acids. Trimming removed 4 bases at V and 0 bases at J, with 13 bases between. CDR3 residues: CSVGGGGGSYEQYF. The CDR3 DNA reads as TGCAGCGTTGGGGGTGGAGGCGGCTCCTACGAGCAGTACTTC.

There are many counts of this clonotype. This rearrangement joins TRBV20-1 to TRBJ1-2; D not resolved. From germline, CDR1 is DFQATT and CDR2 SNEGSKA (reference sequence). Trimming cost V 6 bases and J 1 base, with 21 bases left between them. This CDR3 region has 16 residues. CDR3 coding DNA: TGCAGTGCCCCTCCGAGCGGTATCGCCCTTAACTATGGCTACACCTTC. It specifies CSAPPSGIALNYGYTF.

This clonotype was seen repeatedly, ten times or more. The rearrangement joins TRBV7-6 to TRBJ1-3, with D perhaps TRBD1 (5 bases). Between the trimmed V and J ends, which lost 5 bases and 9 bases, there was a span of 8 bases. The CDR3 loop spans 11 amino acids. Germline CDR1 SGHVS, CDR2 FNYEAQ. CDR3 loop: CASSPGGTIYF. The CDR3 DNA reads TGTGCCAGCAGCCCGGGGGGCACCATATATTTT.